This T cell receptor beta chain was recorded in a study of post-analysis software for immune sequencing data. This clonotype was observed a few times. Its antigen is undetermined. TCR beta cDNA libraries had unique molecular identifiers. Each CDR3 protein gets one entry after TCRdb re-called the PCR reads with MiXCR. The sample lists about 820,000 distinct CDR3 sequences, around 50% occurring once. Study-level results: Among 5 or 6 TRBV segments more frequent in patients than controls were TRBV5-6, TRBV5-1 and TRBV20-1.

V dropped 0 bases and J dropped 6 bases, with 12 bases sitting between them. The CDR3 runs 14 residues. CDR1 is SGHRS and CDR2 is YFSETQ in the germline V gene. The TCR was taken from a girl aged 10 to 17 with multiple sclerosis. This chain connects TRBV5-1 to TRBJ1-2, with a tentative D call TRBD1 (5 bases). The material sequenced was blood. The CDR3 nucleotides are TGCGCCAGCAGCTTGGCCGCGACCAGGGATGGCTACACCTTC. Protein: CASSLAATRDGYTF. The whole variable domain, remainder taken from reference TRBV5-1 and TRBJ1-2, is KAGVTQTPRYLIKTRGQQVTLSCSPISGHRSVSWYQQTPGQGLQFLFEYFSETQRNKGNFPGRFSGRQFSNSRSEMNVSTLELGDSALYLCASSLAATRDGYTFGSGTRLTVV.